The 30 T cell receptor beta chains listed next were all sequenced from one sample in a study of blood T cell repertoires in COVID-19. Method: immunoSEQ multiplex PCR; TCRdb's copy keeps in-frame clones and lacks some. This table holds about 130,000 clones, roughly 83% found once. Sample: peripheral blood. The receptor source for this set is a man aged 35 to 55 with active or convalescent COVID-19.

The chain couples TRBV5-4 to TRBJ1-1, with D possibly matching TRBD1 (6 bases). Germline V gene sequence: CDR1 SGHNT, CDR2 YYREEE (reference sequence). V shed 4 bases and J shed 1 base, with 11 bases lying between them. This CDR3 region has 14 residues. The CDR3 reads CASSKRQANTEAFF. CDR3 sequence (DNA): TGTGCCAGCAGCAAGCGACAGGCGAACACTGAAGCTTTCTTT.

The chain is built from TRBV2 and TRBJ1-3; 7 positions match TRBD1. Germline values: CDR1 SNHLY, CDR2 FYNNEI. V was pared by 5 bases and J by 0 bases, with 4 bases of the junction left unmatched. The CDR3 covers 15 residues. The CDR3 sequence: CASSRDRNSGNTIYF. CDR3 bases: TGTGCCAGCAGTCGGGACAGAAACTCTGGAAACACCATATATTTT.

The rearrangement uses TRBV30 and TRBJ2-7; D perhaps matches TRBD1 (5 bases). Germline-derived CDR1 and CDR2 are GTSNPN and SVGIG (reference sequence). The CDR3 has 14 residues. V lost 3 bases and J 2 bases, leaving 14 bases between the germline ends. In DNA, the CDR3 is TGTGCCTGGAGCGGACAAGGGAAAACCTACGAGCAGTACTTC. Translating gives CAWSGQGKTYEQYF.

The chain combines TRBV7-9 with TRBJ2-2; a possible D gene is TRBD1 (6 bases). V lost 5 bases and J lost 2, with 12 bases in between. This CDR3 has 15 residues. Germline V gene sequence: CDR1 SEHNR, CDR2 FQNEAQ (reference sequence). This CDR3 reads CASSRDIINTGELFF. DNA of the CDR3: TGTGCCAGCAGCCGGGACATTATTAACACCGGGGAGCTGTTTTTT.

This chain joins TRBV19 and TRBJ1-5; D might be TRBD1 (5 bases). The CDR3 consists of 18 residues. Per the germline V gene, CDR1 is LNHDA and CDR2 is SQIVND (reference sequence). Deletions cut 1 base from V and 4 bases from J, with 20 bases between. CDR3 sequence: CASSIGRVRDLVNQPQHF. In DNA form, the CDR3 reads TGTGCCAGTAGTATAGGACGCGTCCGGGACTTGGTGAATCAGCCCCAGCATTTT.

This chain connects TRBV2 to TRBJ1-1; D not resolved. The CDR3 contains 11 residues. V lost 6 bases, J lost 8 bases, and 10 bases lay in between. CDR1 is SNHLY, CDR2 FYNNEI, per germline. The DNA for the CDR3 is TGTGCCAGCAGAGTAAAGCCCGAAGCTTTCTTT. Encoded protein: CASRVKPEAFF.

V is TRBV19 and J is TRBJ1-5; D is undetermined. The CDR3 is 14 amino acids. V shed 3 bases and J shed 0 bases, with 6 bases lying between them. Germline CDR1 is LNHDA and CDR2 is SQIVND (reference sequence). This CDR3 is CASSISSSNQPQHF. CDR3 nucleotide sequence: TGTGCCAGTAGTATTTCGAGTAGCAATCAGCCCCAGCATTTT.

This clone was seen a few times. The chain is built from TRBV30 and TRBJ1-2; TRBD1 matches at 9 bases. The CDR3 has 13 residues. From germline, CDR1 is GTSNPN and CDR2 SVGIG (reference sequence). With V trimmed by 2 bases and J by 10 bases, 8 bases remained unmatched. The CDR3 DNA follows: TGTGCCTGGAGTACGGGACAGGGAAGGACCTACACCTTC. Its protein product is CAWSTGQGRTYTF.

V and J are TRBV19 and TRBJ1-5; no clear D gene. Germline CDR1 reads LNHDA; CDR2 reads SQIVND (reference sequence). CDR3 length equals 17 residues. Written as DNA, the CDR3 is TGTGCTACTACGGGGAGCAGGTCCCACTATAGCAATCAGCCCCAGCATTTT. It encodes CATTGSRSHYSNQPQHF.

V gene TRBV2 combines with J gene TRBJ1-5; no firm D call. Germline lookup yields CDR1 SNHLY and CDR2 FYNNEI. This CDR3 has 11 amino acids. Trimming took 4 bases from V and 5 from J, leaving 3 bases between them. The CDR3 reads CASSGDQPQHF. The CDR3 bases are TGTGCCAGCAGTGGCGATCAGCCCCAGCATTTT.

J is TRBJ2-5 and V is TRBV23-1; 7 positions match TRBD2. TRBV23-1 is an ORF, with its function uncertain. The CDR3 is made up of 14 amino acids. After removal of 0 bases from V and 4 bases from J, the junction contained 2 bases not matched to a gene. The CDR3 DNA follows: TGCGCCAGCAGTCAATCTTCGGGGGGAGAGACCCAGTACTTC. This gives the protein CASSQSSGGETQYF.

The gene calls are TRBV6-5 and TRBJ1-1; TRBD1 agrees at 7 bases. This CDR3 has 14 amino acids. In germline, CDR1 is MNHEY, CDR2 SVGAGI. After removal of 6 bases from V and 5 bases from J, the junction contained 9 bases not matched to a gene. In nucleotides, the CDR3 is TGTGCCAGCAGATCGACAGGGCCGGGGACTGAAGCTTTCTTT. Encoded protein: CASRSTGPGTEAFF.

This rearrangement joins TRBV10-3 to TRBJ1-6; the D gene is possibly TRBD1 (6 bases). Trimming removed 0 bases from V and 1 base from J, with 7 bases in between. From germline, CDR1 is ENHRY and CDR2 SYGVKD. This CDR3 spans 16 amino acids. The CDR3 DNA reads as TGTGCCATCAGTGAGTCGACAGGATCCTATAATTCACCCCTCCACTTT. It specifies CAISESTGSYNSPLHF.

The chain carries TRBV29-1 and TRBJ2-6; tentative D call: TRBD1 (6 bases). Germline loops: CDR1 SQVTM, CDR2 ANQGSEA. V gave up 1 base and J gave up 0 bases, with 7 bases separating them. CDR3 length: 15 amino acids. This CDR3 reads CSVEARGSGANVLTF. The CDR3 region has the DNA TGCAGCGTTGAAGCCAGGGGCTCTGGGGCCAACGTCCTGACTTTC.

The V call is TRBV19, the J call TRBJ2-2; a weak D match, TRBD1 (5 bases). The V and J ends lost 3 bases and 2 bases respectively, with 19 bases between them. The CDR3 length is 18 residues. The germline gives CDR1 LNHDA, CDR2 SQIVND (reference sequence). The CDR3 coding sequence is TGTGCCAGTAGTATCCCCCTCCGAGGCAGGGTAAACACCGGGGAGCTGTTTTTT. Encoded protein: CASSIPLRGRVNTGELFF.

This clone was picked up one time. This CDR3 is CASSWTGTKEDTQYF. CDR3 sequence (DNA): TGCGCCAGCAGCTGGACCGGGACAAAGGAGGATACGCAGTATTTT. The chain carries TRBV5-1 and TRBJ2-3; a weak D match, TRBD1 (6 bases). The V and J ends lost 3 bases and 6 bases respectively, with 17 bases between them. This CDR3 has 15 residues. The germline CDR1 and CDR2 sequences are SGHRS and YFSETQ.

The chain is built from TRBV5-1 and TRBJ1-6; D is unresolved. Germline CDR1 SGHRS, CDR2 YFSETQ. The CDR3 length is 16 residues. V lost 0 bases to trimming and J lost 10 bases, with 17 bases between them. This CDR3 reads CASSLEQNLPTSPLHF. The CDR3 DNA reads TGCGCCAGCAGCTTGGAACAGAACCTCCCTACCTCACCCCTCCACTTT.

A few counts support this clone. The V and J genes are TRBV30 and TRBJ1-3; TRBD1 agrees at 8 bases. CDR1 is GTSNPN and CDR2 is SVGIG in the germline V gene (reference sequence). The CDR3 is 15 residues long. The V segment lost 0 bases and the J segment 3 bases; nucleotides outside the gene matches: 4. The CDR3: CAWSVQGGFGNTIYF. As DNA, the CDR3 is TGTGCCTGGAGTGTACAGGGGGGTTTTGGAAACACCATATATTTT.

The chain employs TRBV2 and TRBJ1-5; possible D gene TRBD1, 5 bases. The CDR3 contains 14 residues. In germline, CDR1 is SNHLY, CDR2 FYNNEI. V lost 8 bases, J lost 0 bases, and 11 bases lay in between. The CDR3 is CASSRQTSNQPQHF. The DNA of the CDR3 is TGTGCCAGCTCCCGACAGACTAGCAATCAGCCCCAGCATTTT.

This clone was seen just once. The J gene is TRBJ1-5, the V gene TRBV6-5; weak D call: TRBD1 (6 bases). Per the germline V gene, CDR1 is MNHEY and CDR2 is SVGAGI. CDR3 size: 15 residues. The V end was cut by 0 bases, the J end by 7 bases, with 13 bases between. The CDR3 DNA reads as TGTGCCAGCAGTTACTCGACGGCAGGGGACCAGCCCCAGCATTTT. Residues: CASSYSTAGDQPQHF.

The chain carries TRBV18 and TRBJ1-1; tentatively, D is TRBD1 (5 bases). This CDR3 has 14 amino acids. CDR1 and CDR2 (germline): KGHSH, LQKENI. With 3 bases removed from V and 4 bases from J, the gap between germline ends came to 12 bases. The CDR3 DNA reads TGTGCCAGCTCACCCAGGCCCGGGGGCACTGAAGCTTTCTTT. Amino acid sequence: CASSPRPGGTEAFF.

The sample holds many counts of this clone. The chain uses TRBV15 and TRBJ1-2, with D unresolved. Trimming cost V 0 bases and J 8 bases, with 4 bases left between them. CDR3 length equals 11 residues. The V gene's germline CDR1 is LNHNV and CDR2 YYDKDF (reference sequence). The chain's CDR3 is CATSRDQGYTF. The CDR3 DNA reads TGTGCCACCAGCAGAGATCAAGGCTACACCTTC.

CDR3 coding DNA: TGTGCCAGTAGTATCAGGGGGAACACCGGGGAGCTGTTTTTT. This codes for CASSIRGNTGELFF. The gene calls are TRBV19 and TRBJ2-2, with a possible D match to TRBD1 (6 bases). Trimming stripped 3 bases from V and 1 base from J, with 6 bases between. Germline CDR1 and CDR2: LNHDA and SQIVND (reference sequence). The length of the CDR3 is 14 residues.

The chain is built from TRBV5-1 and TRBJ2-7, with 8 nucleotides matching TRBD1. V was pared by 4 bases and J by 6 bases, with 6 bases of the junction left unmatched. The length of the CDR3 is 13 residues. CDR1 is SGHRS, CDR2 YFSETQ, per germline. The CDR3: CASSPTGAGEQYF. CDR3 nucleotide sequence: TGCGCCAGCAGCCCGACAGGGGCAGGCGAGCAGTACTTC.

The chain is built from TRBV7-9 and TRBJ1-2, with D uncertain. The CDR3 is 15 residues long. Trimming took 5 bases from V and 1 from J, leaving 14 bases between them. Per germline, CDR1 SEHNR and CDR2 FQNEAQ (reference sequence). CDR3 sequence reads: CASSPDLGLNYGYTF. In DNA, the CDR3 is TGTGCCAGCAGCCCCGACCTTGGGCTTAACTATGGCTACACCTTC.

The chain uses TRBV5-5 and TRBJ1-2; possibly TRBD1 for D (6 bases). The V and J ends lost 6 bases and 8 bases respectively, with 20 bases between them. CDR1 is SGHKS and CDR2 is YYEKEE in the germline V gene (reference sequence). The CDR3 covers 14 residues. The CDR3 region is CASTRGGAEVGYTF. In nucleotides, the CDR3 is TGTGCCAGCACCCGGGGGGGGGCTGAGGTGGGCTACACCTTC.

This clone was detected a few times. The chain carries TRBV5-1 and TRBJ2-1; 7 nucleotides align to TRBD2. Germline V gene lookup returns CDR1 SGHRS and CDR2 YFSETQ. The CDR3 runs 15 residues. V dropped 0 bases and J dropped 2; count of bases not matched to a gene: 2. Here the CDR3 DNA reads TGCGCCAGCAGCTTGGCGGGAGGTACCTACAATGAGCAGTTCTTC. Protein sequence: CASSLAGGTYNEQFF.

The chain recombines TRBV7-2 with TRBJ1-5; 11 nucleotides align to TRBD1. Germline assignment: CDR1 SGHTA and CDR2 FQGNSA. The J segment lost 0 bases and the V segment lost 5 bases, leaving 6 bases of the junction unmatched. CDR3 length equals 17 residues. The CDR3 region is CASSLGTGGYSNQPQHF. CDR3 in DNA: TGTGCCAGCAGCCTCGGGACAGGGGGTTATAGCAATCAGCCCCAGCATTTT.

This chain links TRBV11-3 with TRBJ2-7; 12 bases fit TRBD2. With 5 bases clipped from V and 2 bases from J, the junction kept 4 bases outside the gene matches. From germline, CDR1 is SGHNT and CDR2 YENEEA. There are 15 residues in the CDR3. CDR3 sequence reads: CASSPRLAGAYEQYF. The CDR3 DNA is TGTGCCAGCAGCCCCAGACTAGCGGGGGCCTACGAGCAGTACTTC.

This chain uses TRBV12-5 with TRBJ1-3; D is possibly TRBD1 (6 bases). The V and J ends lost 9 bases and 0 bases respectively, with 9 bases between them. Germline CDR1 LGHNT, CDR2 FRNRAP. CDR3 length: 13 amino acids. CDR3 region: CASSTGSGNTIYF. Written as DNA, the CDR3 is TGTGCTAGCTCGACAGGCTCTGGAAACACCATATATTTT.